One sample yielded the 31 T cell receptor beta chains listed below, sequenced in a study of response to subunit inactivated influenza vaccine listed by TCRdb under 2018. Libraries were constructed by RT-PCR. Sequenced on an Illumina HiSeq 2500. In-frame beta chains were kept once TCRdb had trimmed the public reads at Q25 with fastp and called clones with MiXCR. Every CDR3 protein is listed once, alongside the most common genes and DNA of its rows. Counted in this sample were about 540,000 distinct CDR3 sequences; around 21% of them appeared once. 2.8% of the sample is taken by the ten largest. The same specimen was also included in a second study, on T cells expressing NK-cell markers. The second study, in turn, reports: The TCR beta cDNA libraries were made using 5'RACE template switching, a step that added both a universal primer site and unique molecular identifiers.

This specimen was CD4+ T cells sorted from PBMCs, taken 12 days after vaccination. These receptors came from a man aged 50-59 years who received an inactivated influenza vaccine. Donor details come from another sample of the same person, matched by shared clones.

The chain has TRBV12-3 or TRBV12-4 and TRBJ1-4, with D uncertain. The CDR3 runs 12 residues. With 3 bases removed from V and 10 bases from J, the gap between germline ends came to 9 bases. This CDR3 reads CASSFSGGKLFF. The DNA for the CDR3 is TGTGCCAGCAGTTTTTCCGGCGGAAAACTGTTTTTT.

A few counts support this clonotype. This chain links TRBV27 with TRBJ2-1; D gene uncertain. The germline CDR1 and CDR2 sequences are MNHEY and SMNVEV (reference sequence). V lost 2 bases, J lost 7 bases, and 12 bases lay in between. The CDR3 extends over 14 amino acids. CDR3 residues: CASSLVGRQNEQFF. CDR3 sequence (DNA): TGTGCCAGCAGTTTAGTTGGCCGCCAAAATGAGCAGTTCTTC.

The CDR3 region is CASSDARGEYTDTQYF. CDR3 in DNA: TGCGCCAGCAGCGACGCGCGCGGGGAATACACAGATACGCAGTATTTT. The chain has TRBV4-3 and TRBJ2-3; maybe TRBD2 (6 bases). The CDR3 totals 16 residues. CDR1 LGHNA and CDR2 YSLEER come from the germline V gene. Trimming cost V 5 bases and J 2 bases, with 17 bases left between them.

The sample holds a few counts of this clonotype. V and J are TRBV7-8 and TRBJ2-7; D could derive from TRBD1 or TRBD2 (6 bases each). CDR3 length: 14 residues. Trimming stripped 2 bases from V and 5 bases from J, with 13 bases between. Germline CDR1 SGHVS, CDR2 FQNEAQ. The CDR3 reads CASSLPQGRNEQYF. The CDR3 bases are TGTGCCAGCAGCTTACCCCAGGGGAGGAACGAGCAGTACTTC.

This clonotype was seen more than once but under ten times. The CDR3 loop reads CATGVGRTDTQYF. The CDR3 nucleotides read TGTGCCACCGGAGTAGGGCGCACAGATACGCAGTATTTT. This sequence joins TRBV24-1 and TRBJ2-3; D unresolved. Deletions cut 9 bases from V and 1 base from J, with 10 bases between. The CDR3 covers 13 residues. CDR1 is KGHDR and CDR2 is SFDVKD in the germline V gene.

The DNA for the CDR3 is TGCAGTGCTACGGGTGGGGGCAGGGCCCTTAGCGAGACCCAGTACTTC. Protein sequence: CSATGGGRALSETQYF. The chain carries TRBV20-1 and TRBJ2-5, with a possible D match to TRBD1 (6 bases). The CDR3 is made up of 16 amino acids. Deletions cut 4 bases from V and 5 bases from J, with 23 bases between. CDR1 is DFQATT and CDR2 is SNEGSKA in the germline V gene (reference sequence).

The gene calls are TRBV7-9 and TRBJ1-2, with 7 positions matching TRBD1. The CDR3 spans 14 residues. The germline gives CDR1 SEHNR, CDR2 FQNEAQ (reference sequence). J gave up 9 bases and V 3 bases, and 10 bases lay outside the gene matches. The CDR3 sequence is CASSFGTGVGSYTF. For the CDR3, the DNA is TGTGCCAGCAGCTTCGGAACAGGGGTCGGAAGCTACACCTTC.

The chain is built from TRBV29-1 and TRBJ2-3; TRBD2 agrees at 10 bases. The CDR3 covers 15 residues. Germline values: CDR1 SQVTM, CDR2 ANQGSEA. The junction had 8 bases not matched to a gene; V was cut back by 3 bases and J by 5 bases. For the CDR3, the DNA is TGCAGCGTTGATGGGCTAGCGGGAGCAATAGATACGCAGTATTTT. Translated: CSVDGLAGAIDTQYF.

There are many counts of this clonotype. In DNA, the CDR3 is TGCAGTCCACTAGCGGGAGGATATCCAGATACGCAGTATTTT. Its translation is CSPLAGGYPDTQYF. V usage is TRBV20-1 and J usage is TRBJ2-3; 12 bases match TRBD2. The CDR3 covers 14 residues. Germline V CDR1 and CDR2: DFQATT, SNEGSKA (reference sequence). J was trimmed by 4 bases and V by 8 bases; bases with no gene match: 7.

This clonotype has a count of ten or more. The chain is built from TRBV5-1 and TRBJ2-7; D gene uncertain. Looked up from germline, CDR1 is SGHRS and CDR2 is YFSETQ. Trimming cost V 4 bases and J 3 bases, with 8 bases left between them. CDR3 size: 12 residues. The CDR3 sequence: CASSANFYEQYF. The CDR3 coding sequence is TGCGCCAGCAGCGCCAATTTCTACGAGCAGTACTTC.

V and J are TRBV20-1 and TRBJ1-6, with D unclear. The CDR3 is made up of 13 amino acids. CDR1 DFQATT and CDR2 SNEGSKA come from the germline V gene (reference sequence). V shed 6 bases and J shed 7 bases, with 13 bases lying between them. CDR3 coding DNA: TGCAGTGCCCCACTCCAAGGGAATTCACCCCTCCACTTT. This encodes CSAPLQGNSPLHF.

The gene calls are TRBV30 and TRBJ2-7; a possible D gene is TRBD1 (8 bases). V was cut by 3 bases and J by 2 bases, with 17 bases left in between. The germline CDR1 and CDR2 sequences are GTSNPN and SVGIG (reference sequence). The CDR3 runs 15 residues. The CDR3 loop reads CAWRGTGGVTYEQYF. CDR3 in DNA: TGTGCCTGGAGGGGAACAGGGGGGGTTACCTACGAGCAGTACTTC.

This clonotype was observed a single time. This clone may be a read error of a much larger clone one base away. The genes are TRBV27 and TRBJ2-7; a weak D match, TRBD2 (6 bases). The CDR3 contains 13 residues. V lost 6 bases and J 9 bases, leaving 18 bases between the germline ends. CDR1 is MNHEY and CDR2 is SMNVEV in the germline V gene (reference sequence). CDR3 region: CASRDYAGLAQYF. In DNA, the CDR3 is TGTGCCAGCAGGGACTACGCCGGCCTCGCGCAGTACTTC.

In this sample, this clonotype turned up a few times. The V and J genes are TRBV11-2 and TRBJ2-7, with 10 bases identical to TRBD2. The germline V gene has CDR1 SGHAT and CDR2 FQNNGV. The CDR3 covers 15 residues. V was clipped by 2 bases and J by 3 bases; unmatched bases: 4. The CDR3 bases are TGTGCCAGCAGCTTACCTAGCGGGAGTTACTACGAGCAGTACTTC. It yields the protein CASSLPSGSYYEQYF.

V gene TRBV20-1 combines with J gene TRBJ2-1; D tentatively fits TRBD1 or TRBD2 (7 bases each). V lost 5 bases and J lost 12, with 14 bases in between. The CDR3 length is 11 residues. CDR1 and CDR2 from the germline V gene are DFQATT and SNEGSKA (reference sequence). The CDR3 DNA reads as TGCAGTGCTGGCAGGGGGGGGACGCAGTTCTTC. Amino acid sequence: CSAGRGGTQFF.

The chain uses TRBV4-3 and TRBJ2-5, with D tentatively TRBD1 (6 bases). Germline values: CDR1 LGHNA, CDR2 YSLEER. V lost 1 base and J lost 2, with 14 bases in between. The CDR3 sequence is 16 residues long. The CDR3 DNA reads TGCGCCAGCAGCCAAGGGACAGCGGAGAAACAAGAGACCCAGTACTTC. This codes for CASSQGTAEKQETQYF.

In its sample, this clonotype was seen many times. V usage is TRBV7-9 and J usage is TRBJ2-3, with D perhaps matching TRBD2 (6 bases). Germline-derived CDR1 and CDR2 are SEHNR and FQNEAQ (reference sequence). The CDR3 sequence is 14 residues long. Deletions cut 3 bases from V and 3 bases from J, with 10 bases between. CDR3 in amino acids: CASSLRLVTDTQYF. The CDR3 DNA follows: TGTGCCAGCAGCTTGAGACTAGTAACAGATACGCAGTATTTT.

The gene calls are TRBV5-1 and TRBJ1-2, with D unresolved. V lost 0 bases, J lost 0 bases, and 12 bases lay in between. The CDR3 is made up of 16 amino acids. The germline V gene has CDR1 SGHRS and CDR2 YFSETQ. CDR3 DNA: TGCGCCAGCAGCTTGGCCTTAGGCAGTGCTAACTATGGCTACACCTTC. As protein: CASSLALGSANYGYTF. The variable domain in full, with the rest retrieved from reference TRBV5-1 and TRBJ1-2, is KAGVTQTPRYLIKTRGQQVTLSCSPISGHRSVSWYQQTPGQGLQFLFEYFSETQRNKGNFPGRFSGRQFSNSRSEMNVSTLELGDSALYLCASSLALGSANYGYTFGSGTRLTVV.

The chain couples TRBV20-1 to TRBJ2-5; no clear D. V was pared by 0 bases and J by 4 bases, with 15 bases between. Germline lookup yields CDR1 DFQATT and CDR2 SNEGSKA (reference sequence). CDR3 length: 15 residues. CDR3 DNA sequence: TGCAGTGCTAGAGATCTGCAAGGGCCCCCAGAGACCCAGTACTTC. It encodes CSARDLQGPPETQYF.

The chain carries TRBV6-2 or TRBV6-3 and TRBJ2-3; 7 positions agree with TRBD1. V shed 5 bases, J shed 4 bases, and the junction held 6 bases outside the gene matches. This CDR3 has 14 amino acids. Per germline, CDR1 MNHEY and CDR2 SVGEGT. The CDR3, as DNA: TGTGCCAGCAGTCACTTCGACAGGGCAGATACGCAGTATTTT. Translating gives CASSHFDRADTQYF.

This clonotype has just a few counts. This chain connects TRBV3-1 to TRBJ1-2; D is perhaps TRBD1 (6 bases). V lost 0 bases and J lost 7, with 15 bases in between. Germline loops: CDR1 LGHDT, CDR2 YNNKEL (reference sequence). There are 15 residues in the CDR3. The CDR3 DNA reads TGTGCCAGCAGCCAAGACCCCCAGGGGTTCGGTGGCTACACCTTC. Its translation is CASSQDPQGFGGYTF. Based on the CDR3 plus reference TRBV3-1 and TRBJ1-2, the full variable domain is DTAVSQTPKYLVTQMGNDKSIKCEQNLGHDTMYWYKQDSKKFLKIMFSYNNKELIINETVPNRFSPKSPDKAHLNLHINSLELGDSAVYFCASSQDPQGFGGYTFGSGTRLTVV.

This clonotype was counted a few times. The J gene is TRBJ2-7, the V gene TRBV3-1, with D tentatively TRBD1 (6 bases). The CDR3 sequence is 16 residues long. The germline CDR1 and CDR2 sequences are LGHDT and YNNKEL (reference sequence). V lost 1 base and J lost 6, with 19 bases in between. The CDR3 is CASSQVGGRGSSEQYF. The DNA of the CDR3 is TGTGCCAGCAGCCAAGTCGGAGGCAGGGGCTCGTCCGAGCAGTACTTC.

This sequence joins TRBV6-2 or TRBV6-3 and TRBJ2-3; TRBD1 or TRBD2 may be the D gene (5 bases each). V lost 6 bases to trimming and J lost 9 bases, with 13 bases between them. The length of the CDR3 is 12 residues. Germline CDR1 and CDR2: MNHEY and SVGEGT. The CDR3 DNA sequence: TGTGCCAGCAGAACACAGGAGCGGACGCAGTATTTT. Protein: CASRTQERTQYF.

The table lists this clonotype with many counts. The chain is built from TRBV6-5 and TRBJ2-3; possible D gene TRBD2, 5 bases. Germline assignment: CDR1 MNHEY and CDR2 SVGAGI. Trimming cost V 0 bases and J 4 bases, with 11 bases left between them. The CDR3 consists of 15 residues. In DNA form, the CDR3 reads TGTGCCAGCAGTTACTCAAGGGAGCGTGCAGATACGCAGTATTTT. It specifies CASSYSRERADTQYF.

The CDR3 is CASSSELGQRREKLFF. The CDR3, as DNA: TGCGCCAGCAGCTCGGAACTTGGGCAAAGGAGGGAAAAACTGTTTTTT. J is TRBJ1-4 and V is TRBV5-1; D is undetermined. The CDR3 has 16 amino acids. V shed 3 bases and J shed 8 bases, with 20 bases lying between them. Germline V gives CDR1 SGHRS, CDR2 YFSETQ.

The V gene is TRBV28, the J gene TRBJ2-3; 9 bases match TRBD1. This CDR3 contains 16 residues. Trimming cost V 7 bases and J 2 bases; bases outside gene matches: 10. The germline gives CDR1 MDHEN, CDR2 SYDVKM. As DNA, the CDR3 is TGTGCCAGCACCCCGGCTAGGGACAGGGACACAGATACGCAGTATTTT. It codes for CASTPARDRDTDTQYF.

The chain recombines TRBV5-6 with TRBJ2-3, with TRBD1 matching over 7 bases. Trimming at V came to 5 bases and at J to 0 bases, leaving 6 bases not matched to a gene. The germline gives CDR1 SGHDT, CDR2 YYEEEE. The CDR3 is made up of 15 amino acids. The CDR3 reads CASSPTGISTDTQYF. The CDR3 DNA follows: TGTGCCAGCAGTCCGACAGGGATCAGCACAGATACGCAGTATTTT.

With regard to this clonotype: A much larger clone differs by one base, so this may be a read error. The rearrangement links TRBV29-1 to TRBJ2-1; D is tentatively TRBD1 or TRBD2 (5 bases each). The V end lost 4 bases, the J end lost 10 bases, and 11 bases lay between the germline ends. The CDR3 totals 11 residues. Germline values: CDR1 SQVTM, CDR2 ANQGSEA. The CDR3 loop is CSVAFWGEQFF. As DNA, the CDR3 is TGCAGCGTTGCCTTTTGGGGGGAGCAGTTCTTC.

V is TRBV12-3 or TRBV12-4 and J is TRBJ2-7, with a weak D call TRBD1 (6 bases). The V end lost 6 bases, the J end lost 12 bases, and 18 bases lay between the germline ends. The CDR3 loop spans 12 amino acids. CDR3 nucleotide sequence: TGTGCCAGCAGCTCCGGGACACCTCTCCCGTACTTC. It specifies CASSSGTPLPYF.

The rearrangement links TRBV7-9 to TRBJ2-3; tentative D call: TRBD1 (6 bases). V was cut by 5 bases and J by 4 bases, with 13 bases left in between. The CDR3 has 14 residues. Germline CDR1 and CDR2: SEHNR and FQNEAQ (reference sequence). DNA of the CDR3: TGTGCCAGCAGCCTTGGAGGACAGTCAGATACGCAGTATTTT. It yields the protein CASSLGGQSDTQYF.

This clonotype occurred a few times. The chain employs TRBV12-3 or TRBV12-4 and TRBJ1-5, with 10 bases identical to TRBD1. The CDR3 loop spans 16 amino acids. The trim removed 8 bases at V and 7 bases at J, leaving 14 bases unmatched. The CDR3 loop reads CASCDGDRGFRQPQHF. The CDR3 coding sequence is TGTGCCAGCTGTGATGGGGACAGGGGTTTTCGGCAGCCCCAGCATTTT.